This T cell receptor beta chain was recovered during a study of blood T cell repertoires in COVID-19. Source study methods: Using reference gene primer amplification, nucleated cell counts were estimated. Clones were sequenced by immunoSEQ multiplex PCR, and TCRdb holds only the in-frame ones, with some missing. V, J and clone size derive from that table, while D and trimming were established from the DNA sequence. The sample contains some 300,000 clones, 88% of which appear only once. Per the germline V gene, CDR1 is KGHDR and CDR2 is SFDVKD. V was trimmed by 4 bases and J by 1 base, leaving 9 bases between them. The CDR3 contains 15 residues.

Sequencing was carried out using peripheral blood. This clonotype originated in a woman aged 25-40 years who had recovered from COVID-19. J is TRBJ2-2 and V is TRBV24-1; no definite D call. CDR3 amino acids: CATSDPQKNTGELFF. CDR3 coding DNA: TGTGCCACCAGTGACCCACAGAAGAACACCGGGGAGCTGTTTTTT.